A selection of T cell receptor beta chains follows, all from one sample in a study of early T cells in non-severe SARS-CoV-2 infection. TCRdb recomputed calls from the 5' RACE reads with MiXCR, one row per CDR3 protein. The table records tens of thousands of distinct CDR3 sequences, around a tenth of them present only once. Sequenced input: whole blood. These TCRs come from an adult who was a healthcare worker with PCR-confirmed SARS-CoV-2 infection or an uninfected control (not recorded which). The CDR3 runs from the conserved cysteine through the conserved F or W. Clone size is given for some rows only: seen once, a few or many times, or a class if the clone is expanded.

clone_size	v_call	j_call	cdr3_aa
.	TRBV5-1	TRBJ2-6	CASGSSGANVLTF
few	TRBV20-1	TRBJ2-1	CSARFGGSSYNEQFF
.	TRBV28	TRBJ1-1	CASSLGQNLLMGAFF
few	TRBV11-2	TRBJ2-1	CASSLELAGGVNEQFF
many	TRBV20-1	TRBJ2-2	CSARDRSGTGELFF
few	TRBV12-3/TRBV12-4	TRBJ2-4	CASSRSSQGAKNIQYF
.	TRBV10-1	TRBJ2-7	CASSESPGQGQYF
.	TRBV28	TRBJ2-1	CASTPNRGSYNEQFF
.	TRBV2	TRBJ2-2	CASSVEGQANTGELFF
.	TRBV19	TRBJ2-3	CASSSGQGLGTDTQYF
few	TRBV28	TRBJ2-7	CASSSPFMGFLQYF